This T cell receptor beta chain originates from a study of cytomegalovirus exposure and HLA in healthy donors. About the study: Unique TCR beta sequences numbering fewer than 130 million came from roughly 180 million T cells in an earlier analysis.

Study-wide points: Researchers counted around 160 TCR beta chains as cytomegalovirus-associated. In terms of immune exposure information, only CMV serostatus was available.

For this clone: What it binds is not known.

The CDR3 totals 16 residues. J gave up 8 bases and V 0 bases, and 8 bases lay outside the gene matches. Per germline, CDR1 KGHSY and CDR2 FQNENV. 13 Jbeta primers and 60 Vbeta primers were used for the PCR. The protocol was immunoSEQ multiplex PCR, while the TCRdb copy is restricted to in-frame clones and leaves out a portion. The data contain approximately 240,000 clones, around 88% of them singletons. Sequenced: PBMCs. The clonotype was recovered from a woman aged 18-29 years in good health and CMV-seronegative. The V gene is TRBV16, the J gene TRBJ2-1; 9 bases line up with TRBD2. The CDR3 region is CASSQSIGTSKDEQFF. CDR3 sequence (DNA): TGTGCCAGCAGCCAATCGATCGGGACTAGCAAAGATGAGCAGTTCTTC. Combining the CDR3 with reference TRBV16 and TRBJ2-1 gives the whole variable domain GEEVAQTPKHLVRGEGQKAKLYCAPIKGHSYVFWYQQVLKNEFKFLISFQNENVFDETGMPKERFSAKCLPNSPCSLEIQATKLEDSAVYFCASSQSIGTSKDEQFFGPGTRLTVL.